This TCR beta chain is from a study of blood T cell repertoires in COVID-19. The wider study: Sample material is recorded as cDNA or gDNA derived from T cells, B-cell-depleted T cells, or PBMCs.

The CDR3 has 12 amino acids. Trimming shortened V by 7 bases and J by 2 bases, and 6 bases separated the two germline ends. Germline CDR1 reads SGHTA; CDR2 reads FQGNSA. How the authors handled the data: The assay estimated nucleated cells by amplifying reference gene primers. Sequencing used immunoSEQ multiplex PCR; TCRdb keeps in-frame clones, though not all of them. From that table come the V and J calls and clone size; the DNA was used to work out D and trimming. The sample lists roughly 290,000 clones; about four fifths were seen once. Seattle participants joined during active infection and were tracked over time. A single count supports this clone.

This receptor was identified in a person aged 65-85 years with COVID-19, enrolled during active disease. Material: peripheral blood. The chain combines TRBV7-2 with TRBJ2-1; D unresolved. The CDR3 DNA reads TGTGCCAGCACCCTCCCCTACAATGAGCAGTTCTTC. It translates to CASTLPYNEQFF.